The following is a T cell receptor beta chain sequence with its context. The sample carries other DNA sequences with the same CDR3. This entry belongs to a study of blood T cell repertoires in COVID-19. On the study more broadly: Researchers got acute and convalescent COVID-19 samples from the United States, Italy and Spain.

Produced via immunoSEQ multiplex PCR; TCRdb's table is partial and in-frame only. The sample shows about 200,000 clones, 80% to 90% of them seen only once. The V segment lost 6 bases and the J segment 0 bases; nucleotides outside the gene matches: 4. Germline lookup yields CDR1 SNHLY and CDR2 FYNNEI. This CDR3 is 15 amino acids long. This receptor was obtained from a woman aged 50 to 60 who had been exposed to COVID-19. The sequenced material came from PBMCs or T cells enriched from blood (not recorded which). This chain connects TRBV2 to TRBJ1-5; 8 bases line up with TRBD1. Written as DNA, the CDR3 is TGTGCCAGCAGGGGGACAGGCGATAGCAATCAGCCCCAGCATTTT. Protein product: CASRGTGDSNQPQHF.